This record concerns one TCR beta chain sequence. Its recognized antigen is unknown. The input lacks base qualities; no much larger clone sits a single base away. This specimen comes from a study of blood T cells in healthy people across ages (dated by TCRdb to between 2015 and 2016). A note on the overall study: In model experiments, template switching captured about one uniquely barcoded TCR beta cDNA molecule for every two T cells. Age-related changes in TCR beta repertoire diversity were measured in the study by deep sequencing normalized with unique cDNA molecular identifiers. Donors were grouped into four age groups: young (average roughly 16 years), middle-aged (39), aged (62) and long-lived (roughly 80). To avoid experimental bias, donors of different ages were distributed randomly across sequencing lanes. Two additional independent replicas of 1 million unique cDNA reads from the same blood draw were analyzed for two donors (one aged 18 to 30 and one aged 80 or older).

The CDR3 contains 15 residues, cysteine and phenylalanine counted. The kept DNA is CDR3 alone, 45 bases in frame from the first base. Sequences MNHEY (CDR1) and SMNVEV (CDR2) are obtained from the germline V gene (reference sequence). The donors were roughly 40 Caucasian individuals from Russia, aged 6 to 90 years, who were systemically healthy. Each donor gave about 9.8 milliliters of peripheral blood, drawn into EDTA-treated Vacutainer tubes. Ficoll-Paque density-gradient centrifugation was used to isolate PBMCs, with at least 6.5 million obtained per sample. Total RNA, at least 6 micrograms per sample, was extracted from PBMCs with Trizol reagent. For every donor, an aliquot of PBMCs went through flow cytometry to measure the percentages of naive CD45RAhigh/CD27high T cells. The library came from 5' RACE. Sequencing took place on an Illumina HiSeq 2500. A second PCR of roughly 7 to 11 cycles was run with a J-beta primer mix and a sample-barcoded 5' primer. A template-switch 5' adaptor carrying 12 random nucleotides introduced a unique molecular identifier onto each TCR beta cDNA molecule. At least 2.5 million CDR3-containing paired-end reads were obtained from each sample. The Mint cDNA synthesis kit, primed by a TRBC-specific oligonucleotide, was used to synthesize first-strand cDNA from all RNA. Following uracil-DNA glycosylase treatment, a first 18-cycle PCR with universal primers M1SS and BC2_uni_R was performed on all cDNA. As for how the authors treated the data: For normalization, 1 million high-quality reads were randomly selected from each sample, with every read carrying a distinct molecular identifier. Reads sharing molecular identifiers were discarded rather than binned into consensus sequences. MiTCR, set to a Q25 quality threshold and the strictest error-elimination algorithm, was used for CDR3 identification, clonotype clustering and error correction. A nonparametric unseen species model with Euler transformation was used to estimate a lower bound on total TCR beta diversity. In-frame beta chains were kept once TCRdb had trimmed the public reads at Q25 with fastp and called clones with MiXCR. Merged by CDR3 protein, the rows form single entries marked with the most common genes and DNA. The V and J calls follow TCRdb's processing rather than the paper's. For this sample the table gives fewer than 2,000,000 distinct CDR3 sequences, of which around 35% were detected only once. The ten largest clones capture around 10% of the sample.

Results and caveats for the whole study, not just this receptor: Total diversity estimates from one million sequenced T cells were considered lower bounds and underestimates. As age increased, observed TCR beta diversity per million T cells dropped in a roughly linear way, and a significant reduction was already evident by age about 36. Because the CMV infection status of the donors was unknown, age-related changes in expanded clonotypes may potentially have been confounded. A strong correlation was found between observed TCR beta diversity and the percentage of naive T cells measured by flow cytometry. Bulk unsorted PBMC profiling prevented conclusive comparison of naive and antigen-experienced compartments. Compared with the aged group, more naive CD4+ T cells, fewer expanded clones and increased TCR diversity were shown by the long-lived group, suggesting age selection.

The sequence links TRBV27 to TRBJ2-5; 9 bases in the junction line up with TRBD2. The assigned J gene may be wrong: the sequence end matches TRBJ2-7 better. This clonotype was obtained from a woman aged 30 to 39 in good health. Sequenced: blood. The DNA is TGTGCCAGCAGTTCCCTGGGACTAGCCGGTGACGAGCAGTACTTC. The encoded protein is CASSSLGLAGDEQYF.